This TCR beta chain originates from a study of T cell changes during pregnancy in multiple sclerosis. Germline V gives CDR1 MNHNS, CDR2 SASEGT. V lost 6 bases to trimming and J lost 5 bases; unmatched junction nucleotides: 10. The CDR3 consists of 15 residues. Data came from immunoSEQ multiplex PCR; TCRdb stores just in-frame clones and leaves some out. The repertoire holds tens of thousands of clones, about 88% seen once, with more than 0.6% in the top ten. The rearrangement uses TRBV6-1 and TRBJ2-5; 9 bases line up with TRBD2. The clonotype was recovered from a female donor with multiple sclerosis, enrolled in a pregnancy study. The source material was CD4+ T cells from peripheral blood mononuclear cells, sampled in the first trimester of pregnancy. In DNA form, the CDR3 reads TGTGCCAGCAGCCGACCTAGCGGGAATCGTGAGACCCAGTACTTC. Translated, it gives CASSRPSGNRETQYF.